The clone carrying this TCR beta chain has at least ten counts. Its antigen is as yet unknown. Ophthalmopathy absent within 18 months of follow-up marked hyperthyroidism as stable. Other autoimmune disease, uncontrolled infection, pregnancy and lactation led to exclusion. From fresh peripheral blood, roughly 10 ml in volume, the PBMCs were obtained. This record belongs to a study of Graves' ophthalmopathy and Graves' hyperthyroidism. Study outcomes and limitations: The blood repertoire also included most expanded thyroid clonotypes above 0.001 frequency.

For repertoire sequencing, the TCR beta CDR3 regions were amplified from RNA transcripts. HTBI-primed first-round RT-PCR preceded second-round multiplex PCR. TCRdb reanalysed the multiplex PCR reads using MiXCR and keeps one entry per CDR3 protein. The table lists 500,000 to 700,000 distinct CDR3 sequences, about 20% of them singletons. The sample consisted of peripheral blood. The receptor comes from a woman aged 18-29 years with stable Graves' hyperthyroidism. Some clones in this sample may be carry-over from other donors' samples.

CDR3 coding DNA: TGCGCCAGCAGCTTGGGTGACGGTGCTAACTATGGCTACACCTTC. Amino acids: CASSLGDGANYGYTF. V and J are TRBV5-1 and TRBJ1-2; no clear D gene. This CDR3 comprises 15 residues. V was shortened by 0 bases and J by 0 bases, with 9 bases between the two germline ends. Germline values: CDR1 SGHRS, CDR2 YFSETQ.